This is a list of T cell receptor beta chains from one sample in a study of blood T cell repertoires in COVID-19. The method was immunoSEQ multiplex PCR; TCRdb's version includes in-frame clones alone and lacks a portion of them. The sample includes a few hundred thousand clones, more than 75% seen only once; the top ten take around 1%. Sequenced: peripheral blood. These receptors were taken from a human donor with acute or convalescent COVID-19. The donor label of this sample is uncertain. Both conserved end residues are part of each CDR3. Fields, in order: D gene, V gene, clone size, J gene, CDR3 protein, CDR3 DNA. D genes are given only for firm matches. Size is omitted from some rows. Given values are once, few, many or a class for expanded clones.

d_gene: .; v_gene: TRBV9; abundance: .; j_gene: TRBJ2-7; CDR3aa: CASSVGRGRGTYEQYF; CDR3nt: TGTGCCAGCAGCGTAGGAAGGGGTAGGGGGACCTACGAGCAGTACTTC
d_gene: TRBD1; v_gene: TRBV18; abundance: once; j_gene: TRBJ2-5; CDR3aa: CASSPDRVGTQYF; CDR3nt: TGTGCCAGCTCCCCGGACAGGGTCGGGACCCAGTACTTC
d_gene: TRBD1; v_gene: TRBV6-6; abundance: few; j_gene: TRBJ1-6; CDR3aa: CASSLGQGGISPLHF; CDR3nt: TGTGCCAGCAGTTTGGGACAGGGGGGAATCTCACCCCTCCACTTT
d_gene: TRBD2; v_gene: TRBV7-9; abundance: .; j_gene: TRBJ2-7; CDR3aa: CASSLSGGRLGEQYF; CDR3nt: TGTGCCAGCAGCTTATCGGGCGGGAGATTGGGCGAGCAGTACTTC
d_gene: .; v_gene: TRBV28; abundance: few; j_gene: TRBJ1-5; CDR3aa: CASSFTHSFGPQHF; CDR3nt: TGTGCCAGCAGTTTCACCCACAGCTTCGGGCCCCAGCATTTT
d_gene: .; v_gene: TRBV4-1; abundance: few; j_gene: TRBJ2-1; CDR3aa: CASSQVFSGDNEQFF; CDR3nt: TGCGCCAGCAGCCAAGTTTTTAGCGGAGACAATGAGCAGTTCTTC
d_gene: .; v_gene: TRBV7-8; abundance: .; j_gene: TRBJ2-1; CDR3aa: CASSLGPPAYNEQFF; CDR3nt: TGTGCCAGCAGCTTGGGGCCCCCGGCCTACAATGAGCAGTTCTTC
d_gene: .; v_gene: TRBV19; abundance: .; j_gene: TRBJ2-3; CDR3aa: CASSNQGITDTQYF; CDR3nt: TGTGCCAGTAGTAATCAGGGGATCACAGATACGCAGTATTTT
d_gene: TRBD2; v_gene: TRBV3-1/TRBV3-2; abundance: few; j_gene: TRBJ2-5; CDR3aa: CASSQDRGGLDMETQYF; CDR3nt: TGTGCCAGCAGCCAAGATCGAGGGGGACTAGATATGGAGACCCAGTACTTC
d_gene: TRBD2; v_gene: TRBV30; abundance: .; j_gene: TRBJ2-7; CDR3aa: CAWSEGGSEQYF; CDR3nt: TGTGCCTGGAGTGAGGGAGGGAGCGAGCAGTACTTC
d_gene: .; v_gene: TRBV2; abundance: .; j_gene: TRBJ1-1; CDR3aa: CASLLEQTVGAFF; CDR3nt: TGTGCCAGCTTACTAGAACAGACCGTCGGAGCTTTCTTT
d_gene: TRBD1; v_gene: TRBV5-1; abundance: .; j_gene: TRBJ2-1; CDR3aa: CASSFLDVTGGLYNEQFF; CDR3nt: TGCGCCAGCAGCTTTCTCGACGTAACAGGGGGCCTCTACAATGAGCAGTTCTTC
d_gene: TRBD1; v_gene: TRBV3-1/TRBV3-2; abundance: .; j_gene: TRBJ2-1; CDR3aa: CASSQGAGGGEQFF; CDR3nt: TGTGCCAGCAGCCAAGGGGCAGGGGGCGGTGAGCAGTTCTTC
d_gene: .; v_gene: TRBV18; abundance: .; j_gene: TRBJ1-5; CDR3aa: CASSPTTMEHGISQPQHF; CDR3nt: TGTGCCAGCTCACCGACCACAATGGAACACGGGATAAGTCAGCCCCAGCATTTT
d_gene: .; v_gene: TRBV2; abundance: .; j_gene: TRBJ2-2; CDR3aa: CASSPPRTANTGELFF; CDR3nt: TGTGCCAGCAGCCCCCCCAGGACAGCGAACACCGGGGAGCTGTTTTTT
d_gene: .; v_gene: TRBV5-1; abundance: .; j_gene: TRBJ1-1; CDR3aa: CASSPSTVMNTEAFF; CDR3nt: TGCGCCAGCAGCCCCTCGACAGTAATGAACACTGAAGCTTTCTTT
d_gene: TRBD1; v_gene: TRBV5-5; abundance: .; j_gene: TRBJ1-6; CDR3aa: CASSTGQGASPLHF; CDR3nt: TGTGCCAGCAGCACCGGACAGGGGGCCTCACCCCTCCACTTT
d_gene: TRBD1; v_gene: TRBV9; abundance: .; j_gene: TRBJ1-2; CDR3aa: CASSTGDRALFGGYTF; CDR3nt: TGTGCCAGCAGCACGGGGGACAGGGCTTTATTCGGCGGCTACACCTTC
d_gene: TRBD1; v_gene: TRBV12-3/TRBV12-4; abundance: .; j_gene: TRBJ2-7; CDR3aa: CARRDRTYEQYF; CDR3nt: TGTGCCCGACGGGACAGGACCTACGAGCAGTACTTC
d_gene: TRBD1; v_gene: TRBV18; abundance: .; j_gene: TRBJ1-2; CDR3aa: CASSHRQGGGYGYTF; CDR3nt: TGTGCCAGCTCACACCGACAGGGGGGTGGCTATGGCTACACCTTC
d_gene: TRBD1; v_gene: TRBV12-3/TRBV12-4; abundance: .; j_gene: TRBJ1-2; CDR3aa: CATRDRVGYTF; CDR3nt: TGTGCCACCCGGGACAGGGTTGGCTACACCTTC
d_gene: TRBD1; v_gene: TRBV13; abundance: .; j_gene: TRBJ1-5; CDR3aa: CASSLGGTGVAQHF; CDR3nt: TGTGCCAGCAGCTTAGGAGGGACAGGGGTGGCCCAGCATTTT
d_gene: .; v_gene: TRBV25-1; abundance: .; j_gene: TRBJ2-1; CDR3aa: CASSARGNEQFF; CDR3nt: TGTGCCAGCAGCGCTAGGGGTAATGAGCAGTTCTTC
d_gene: .; v_gene: TRBV12-3/TRBV12-4; abundance: .; j_gene: TRBJ1-5; CDR3aa: CASNRGGFPQHF; CDR3nt: TGTGCCAGCAATAGGGGTGGCTTTCCCCAGCATTTT
d_gene: .; v_gene: TRBV4-1; abundance: .; j_gene: TRBJ1-1; CDR3aa: CASSHQVMNTEAFF; CDR3nt: TGCGCCAGCAGCCATCAGGTCATGAACACTGAAGCTTTCTTT
d_gene: TRBD2; v_gene: TRBV11-2; abundance: .; j_gene: TRBJ2-1; CDR3aa: CASSSGLAGGSHEQFF; CDR3nt: TGTGCCAGCAGCTCCGGACTAGCGGGGGGGTCCCATGAGCAGTTCTTC
d_gene: .; v_gene: TRBV11-2; abundance: .; j_gene: TRBJ2-5; CDR3aa: CASSLVVGPGGTQYF; CDR3nt: TGTGCCAGCAGCTTAGTAGTGGGGCCTGGTGGGACCCAGTACTTC
d_gene: TRBD2; v_gene: TRBV5-6; abundance: .; j_gene: TRBJ2-1; CDR3aa: CASSPGLAGRYNEQFF; CDR3nt: TGTGCCAGCAGCCCGGGACTAGCGGGGAGGTACAATGAGCAGTTCTTC
d_gene: .; v_gene: TRBV18; abundance: .; j_gene: TRBJ2-5; CDR3aa: CASSPPGAGPGGETQYF; CDR3nt: TGTGCCAGCTCACCCCCCGGCGCGGGGCCTGGGGGAGAGACCCAGTACTTC
d_gene: TRBD2; v_gene: TRBV3-1/TRBV3-2; abundance: .; j_gene: TRBJ2-7; CDR3aa: CASSLRLAPTDEQYF; CDR3nt: TGTGCCAGCAGCCTACGACTAGCGCCAACCGACGAGCAGTACTTC
d_gene: .; v_gene: TRBV5-5; abundance: few; j_gene: TRBJ1-3; CDR3aa: CASHRGDSSGNTIYF; CDR3nt: TGTGCCAGCCACCGGGGTGATAGTTCTGGAAACACCATATATTTT
d_gene: TRBD2; v_gene: TRBV5-1; abundance: .; j_gene: TRBJ2-1; CDR3aa: CASSPGWGTSGNNEQFF; CDR3nt: TGCGCCAGCAGCCCCGGGTGGGGGACTAGCGGAAACAATGAGCAGTTCTTC
d_gene: TRBD1; v_gene: TRBV30; abundance: .; j_gene: TRBJ2-4; CDR3aa: CAWSVQGLNIQYF; CDR3nt: TGTGCCTGGAGTGTACAGGGGTTAAACATTCAGTACTTC